The sequence of this T cell receptor beta chain was determined in a study of T cells after yellow fever vaccination. This clonotype appeared many times. This CDR3 comprises 16 residues. Germline V gene lookup returns CDR1 SGHRS and CDR2 YFSETQ. The V end lost 4 bases, the J end lost 0 bases, and 15 bases lay between the germline ends. TCRdb re-called the 5' RACE reads with MiXCR, one entry per CDR3 protein. Of some 300,000 distinct CDR3 sequences listed, under 9% are singletons. The chain uses TRBV5-1 and TRBJ2-3; D is perhaps TRBD1 (6 bases). Sequenced here: CD4+ T cells sorted from PBMCs, sampled 5 days after the yellow fever booster vaccination. The source is a man aged 18 to 29 who received the YFV17D yellow fever vaccine. CDR3 sequence (DNA): TGCGCCAGCAGCGGCCGACAGGTCCCTAGCACAGATACGCAGTATTTT. Residues: CASSGRQVPSTDTQYF.